These 15 T cell receptor beta chains originate from one sample sequenced in a study of T cell responses to AZD1222 COVID-19 vaccine. Assay used: immunoSEQ multiplex PCR; TCRdb lists only in-frame clones, some missing. This sample has around 120,000 clones; 80% to 90% occur once, and the top ten carry 8.5% to 14%. The sample consisted of peripheral blood, taken on day 0 of MenACWY control vaccination. Receptors originate from an adult in good health.

The gene calls are TRBV4-1 and TRBJ1-6; D is unresolved. The germline V gene has CDR1 MGHRA and CDR2 YSYEKL. Trimming removed 1 base at V and 1 base at J, with 17 bases between. The CDR3 loop spans 19 amino acids. CDR3: CASSQGYGGYASYNSPLHF. CDR3 nucleotide sequence: TGCGCCAGCAGCCAAGGGTACGGAGGGTACGCATCCTATAATTCACCCCTCCACTTT.

The chain uses TRBV10-3 and TRBJ2-2; D is possibly TRBD2 (6 bases). V was shortened by 0 bases and J by 6 bases, with 17 bases between the two germline ends. The CDR3 spans 17 residues. CDR1 is ENHRY, CDR2 SYGVKD, per germline. The CDR3 DNA reads TGTGCCATCAGTGAGTCGGGGGGACTCGGAGCCCCCGGGGAGCTGTTTTTT. It is translated as CAISESGGLGAPGELFF.

The chain combines TRBV4-1 with TRBJ2-2; D is undetermined. The CDR3 is 17 residues long. From germline, CDR1 is MGHRA and CDR2 YSYEKL. V was pared by 3 bases and J by 5 bases, with 19 bases between. As DNA, the CDR3 is TGCGCCAGCAGCCAGAAAGGACGGGTCATGGGGACCGGGGAGCTGTTTTTT. The encoded protein is CASSQKGRVMGTGELFF.

The chain joins TRBV10-3 to TRBJ1-4, with D perhaps TRBD1 (5 bases). Germline V gene lookup returns CDR1 ENHRY and CDR2 SYGVKD. The CDR3 is 15 residues long. V gave up 0 bases and J gave up 8 bases, with 13 bases separating them. This chain's CDR3 is CAISESGRGEEKLFF. Here the CDR3 DNA reads TGTGCCATCAGTGAGTCGGGGAGGGGTGAGGAAAAACTGTTTTTT.

The rearrangement joins TRBV10-1 to TRBJ2-3; TRBD2 is a possible D gene (6 bases). This CDR3 has 13 residues. From germline, CDR1 is WNHNN and CDR2 SYGVQD (reference sequence). V was shortened by 6 bases and J by 5 bases, with 12 bases between the two germline ends. The CDR3 reads CASSPGTQDTQYF. The CDR3 DNA reads as TGCGCCAGCAGCCCCGGGACTCAAGATACGCAGTATTTT.

This clone showed up just once. The rearrangement links TRBV7-2 to TRBJ1-1; TRBD1 is a possible D gene (6 bases). Germline CDR1 reads SGHTA; CDR2 reads FQGNSA. V was shortened by 5 bases and J by 11 bases, with 21 bases between the two germline ends. The CDR3 is made up of 14 amino acids. The CDR3 sequence: CASSLDRPGQYAFF. CDR3 nucleotides: TGTGCCAGCAGCCTCGACAGGCCAGGGCAGTACGCTTTCTTT.

The gene calls are TRBV12-3 or TRBV12-4 and TRBJ1-2; no definite D call. This CDR3 is 13 amino acids long. V shed 4 bases and J shed 2 bases, with 8 bases lying between them. The DNA of the CDR3 is TGTGCCAGCAGTTATGGTCCGAACTATGGCTACACCTTC. Its protein product is CASSYGPNYGYTF.

J is TRBJ1-1 and V is TRBV7-6; D is uncertain. The CDR3 length is 13 residues. Germline assignment: CDR1 SGHVS and CDR2 FNYEAQ. V lost 5 bases, J lost 2 bases, and 9 bases lay in between. CDR3: CASSADLNTEAFF. In DNA, the CDR3 is TGTGCCAGCAGCGCCGACTTAAACACTGAAGCTTTCTTT.

The chain links TRBV28 to TRBJ1-1; 7 bases fit TRBD1. The ends lost 4 bases at V and 5 bases at J; junction bases unmatched: 10. The CDR3 is 15 residues long. The germline V gene has CDR1 MDHEN and CDR2 SYDVKM. The CDR3 loop reads CASSSTGQGWTEAFF. As DNA, the CDR3 is TGTGCCAGCAGTTCGACAGGGCAGGGTTGGACTGAAGCTTTCTTT.

This clone was recorded a few times. This chain links TRBV4-3 with TRBJ2-1; weak D call: TRBD2 (5 bases). The germline CDR1 and CDR2 sequences are LGHNA and YSLEER. The CDR3 contains 14 residues. The CDR3: CPTRPRGSSNEQFF. Here the CDR3 DNA reads TGCCCCACCCGCCCCCGGGGTAGCTCAAATGAGCAGTTCTTC.

The rearrangement joins TRBV9 to TRBJ1-1, with D possibly TRBD1 on 5 matching bases. With 0 bases removed from V and 4 bases from J, the gap between germline ends came to 16 bases. The CDR3 contains 16 residues. Germline CDR1 is SGDLS and CDR2 is YYNGEE. The CDR3 nucleotides are TGTGCCAGCAGCGTAGCTGCAGGGACCATCTCCACTGAAGCTTTCTTT. It is translated as CASSVAAGTISTEAFF.

The J gene is TRBJ2-2, the V gene TRBV6-5, with D possibly matching TRBD2 (6 bases). The V and J ends lost 8 bases and 3 bases respectively, with 13 bases between them. CDR3 length equals 14 residues. Looked up from germline, CDR1 is MNHEY and CDR2 is SVGAGI. This chain's CDR3 is CASQEGSDTGELFF. DNA of the CDR3: TGTGCCAGCCAGGAGGGTTCCGACACCGGGGAGCTGTTTTTT.

This chain links TRBV6-1 with TRBJ1-2; D is unresolved. This CDR3 spans 13 amino acids. From germline, CDR1 is MNHNS and CDR2 SASEGT. The germline V and J ends were trimmed by 3 bases and 5 bases, with 10 bases remaining between them. The chain's CDR3 is CASSEEISYGYTF. The CDR3 nucleotides are TGTGCCAGCAGTGAGGAAATAAGTTATGGCTACACCTTC.

This clone has just a few counts. The chain couples TRBV13 to TRBJ2-1, with TRBD2 as a possible D gene (6 bases). This CDR3 has 14 residues. V lost 1 base to trimming and J lost 7 bases, with 11 bases between them. The germline gives CDR1 PRHDT, CDR2 FYEKMQ (reference sequence). CDR3 region: CASSLEGGTNEQFF. DNA for the CDR3: TGTGCCAGCAGCTTAGAAGGCGGGACGAATGAGCAGTTCTTC.

This clone was counted a single time. The V and J genes are TRBV6-2 or TRBV6-3 and TRBJ2-1, with 7 bases aligning to TRBD2. V shed 0 bases, J shed 4 bases, and the junction held 6 bases outside the gene matches. CDR3 length equals 16 residues. Germline V gives CDR1 MNHEY, CDR2 SVGEGT. The CDR3 nucleotides read TGTGCCAGCAGTTACTCGAAGCTAGCGGCGTACAATGAGCAGTTCTTC. This codes for CASSYSKLAAYNEQFF.